The rows below give T cell receptor beta chains drawn from one sample of a study of low-dose radiotherapy and immunotherapy resistance in tumors. TCRdb reprocessed the reads via MiXCR and lists one record per CDR3 protein. The sample holds tens of thousands of distinct CDR3 sequences; 9.4% are singletons and the top ten take under 1.1%. This specimen consisted of PBMCs, obtained before treatment. The receptors come from a male donor with prostate cancer. The CDR3 runs from the conserved cysteine through the conserved F or W. D genes are given only for firm matches. Clone size appears in some rows only: once, few, many, or a class for an expanded clone.

>NA|TRBJ2-1|TRBV13|NA
TGTGCCAGACAGGGTCCGGGGGGATTGGGGAATGAGCAGTTCTTC
CARQGPGGLGNEQFF
>NA|TRBJ2-2|TRBV7-2|many
TGTGCCAGCAGCAGACTACAGGACCTTTTGAACACCGGGGAGCTGTTTTTT
CASSRLQDLLNTGELFF
>TRBD2|TRBJ2-3|TRBV7-8|many
TGTGCCAGCAGCTATATAGGGACTAGCGTTACAGATACGCAGTATTTT
CASSYIGTSVTDTQYF
>TRBD2|TRBJ2-5|TRBV7-6|many
TGTGCCAGCAGGGGGGGGGGCCAAGAGACCCAGTACTTC
CASRGGGQETQYF
>TRBD1|TRBJ1-1|TRBV3-1|many
TGTGCCAGCAGCGCGGGACAGGGTGGAAACTCTGAAGCTTTCTTT
CASSAGQGGNSEAFF
>NA|TRBJ1-5|TRBV4-3|many
TGCGCCAGCAGCCAAGATGACAGCAATCAGCCCCAGCATTTT
CASSQDDSNQPQHF
>NA|TRBJ2-6|TRBV12-3/TRBV12-4|many
TGTGCCAGCAGTCAGTCAGCCGGGGTTGGGGCCAACGTCCTGACTTTC
CASSQSAGVGANVLTF
>TRBD1|TRBJ2-7|TRBV6-6|many
TGTGCCAGCAGCCCTGACAGGGGATCCTACGAGCAGTACTTC
CASSPDRGSYEQYF
>NA|TRBJ2-6|TRBV5-4|few
TGTGCCAGCAGCCCACCGACTGGGGCCTCTGGGGCCAACGTCCTGACTTTC
CASSPPTGASGANVLTF
>NA|TRBJ2-5|TRBV5-1|few
TGCGCCAGCAGCTTCCAGGGGAGTGAGGAGACCCAGTACTTC
CASSFQGSEETQYF
>NA|TRBJ1-1|TRBV28|many
TGTGCCAGCAGTTTGAAGGATGAAGCTTTCTTT
CASSLKDEAFF
>NA|TRBJ2-2|TRBV7-2|many
TGTGCCAGCAGCTCATCCCCTCTAACCGGGGAGCTGTTTTTT
CASSSSPLTGELFF
>NA|TRBJ2-5|TRBV29-1|many
TGCAGCGTTGATTCTAGTGGCGACCCAGAGACCCAGTACTTC
CSVDSSGDPETQYF
>NA|TRBJ1-6|TRBV6-5|NA
TGTGCCAGCAGGAAACCGAACGTGAGCTCCTATAATTCACCCCTCCACTTT
CASRKPNVSSYNSPLHF
>NA|TRBJ1-1|TRBV7-3|many
TGTGCCAGCAGCTTACGGTCCTCCGTAGGGGACACTGAAGCTTTCTTT
CASSLRSSVGDTEAFF
>TRBD2|TRBJ2-1|TRBV5-4|NA
TGTGCCACTCGGCGGGGGAGCTCCTACAATGAGCAGTTCTTC
CATRRGSSYNEQFF
>NA|TRBJ2-3|TRBV20-1|NA
TGCAGTACCGACGGAGGAACTAGCACAGATACGCAGTATTTT
CSTDGGTSTDTQYF
>NA|TRBJ2-1|TRBV20-1|many
TGCAGTGCTAGCCGGGGGAATGTAAACAATGAGCAGTTCTTC
CSASRGNVNNEQFF
>NA|TRBJ2-6|TRBV7-2|many
TGTGCCAGCAGGGCGGCAGGCGGGGCCAACGTCCTGACTTTC
CASRAAGGANVLTF
>TRBD1|TRBJ2-1|TRBV7-2|many
TGTGCCAGCAGCCCCCGGGGACAGGGGAACTATGAGCAGTTCTTC
CASSPRGQGNYEQFF
>TRBD1|TRBJ2-1|TRBV10-3|many
TGTGCCATCAGTAGACAGGGGGCGGGTGAGCAGTTCTTC
CAISRQGAGEQFF
>NA|TRBJ1-2|TRBV7-2|many
TGTGCCAGCGGCATGGGGGGAATGAGCTATGGCTACACCTTC
CASGMGGMSYGYTF
>NA|TRBJ2-7|TRBV7-8|few
TGTGCCAGCAGCTTAGGACAGTCTGTGTACTTC
CASSLGQSVYF
>NA|TRBJ2-7|TRBV28|many
TGTGCCAGCACCCACCAGGGAGAGTCCTACGAGCAGTACTTC
CASTHQGESYEQYF
>TRBD1|TRBJ2-7|TRBV6-2/TRBV6-3|many
TGTGCCAGCAGTAGCGGGACAGGGAATAACTACGAGCAGTACTTC
CASSSGTGNNYEQYF
>TRBD1|TRBJ2-5|TRBV6-1|many
TGTGCCAGCAGTGACGGGGGACAGGGCCAGACCCAGTACTTC
CASSDGGQGQTQYF
>NA|TRBJ2-1|TRBV14|many
TGTGCCAGCAGCCAAGTTGCGCGGTCCTACAATGAGCAGTTCTTC
CASSQVARSYNEQFF
>NA|TRBJ2-7|TRBV5-1|many
TGCGCCAGCTGTCCCTTTGGGGCAGGGAAGGCGTACGAGCAGTACTTC
CASCPFGAGKAYEQYF
>NA|TRBJ1-5|TRBV18|many
TGTGCCAGCTCACCTTCGCCGGGGACCGTCAATCAGCCCCAGCATTTT
CASSPSPGTVNQPQHF
>NA|TRBJ2-1|TRBV6-6|many
TGTGCCAGCGCCGATATCGGAAAAAATAGAAATGAGCAGTTCTTC
CASADIGKNRNEQFF
>TRBD1|TRBJ2-7|TRBV27|NA
TGTGCCAGCAGTTCTCCGGGACAGGTCCCCTACGAGCAGTACTTC
CASSSPGQVPYEQYF
>NA|TRBJ1-2|TRBV28|many
TGTGCCAGCAGCTCAGGACAGACCCTCGGCTATGGCTACACCTTC
CASSSGQTLGYGYTF
>NA|TRBJ1-1|TRBV6-6|many
TGTGCCAGCAGTCCCAGGGGGAACACTGAAGCTTTCTTT
CASSPRGNTEAFF
>NA|TRBJ1-2|TRBV11-2|many
TGTGCCAGCAGCCCCCGGTCGGCAGCCCTCGACCTTTATGGCTACACCTTC
CASSPRSAALDLYGYTF
>NA|TRBJ2-2|TRBV7-2|many
TGTGCCAGCAGCTCCATCATTGGGGATAGGGGGGAGCTGTTTTTT
CASSSIIGDRGELFF
>TRBD2|TRBJ2-7|TRBV20-1|many
TGCAGTGCTAGTGGCGGGACTAGCGGGGACTTTGGTCCCGAGCAGTACTTC
CSASGGTSGDFGPEQYF
>NA|TRBJ2-7|TRBV6-2/TRBV6-3|NA
TGTGCCAGCAGTTACCTAGCGCTATCCTACGAGCAGTACTTC
CASSYLALSYEQYF
>TRBD2|TRBJ2-7|TRBV5-1|many
TGCGCCAGCAGCTTACTCGGCTTCGGGGAGGGCGAGCAGTACTTC
CASSLLGFGEGEQYF
>NA|TRBJ1-3|TRBV6-2/TRBV6-3|many
TGTGCCAGCAGTAGGGCAGGGGCTGCTGGAAACACCATATATTTT
CASSRAGAAGNTIYF
>NA|TRBJ1-5|TRBV2|NA
TGTGCCAGCAGTGAAGGGCCTAGCCGGGAGCCCCAGCATTTT
CASSEGPSREPQHF
>TRBD1|TRBJ1-2|TRBV9|many
TGTGCCAGCAGCGCAAGACAGGGAGGAGGCTACACCTTC
CASSARQGGGYTF
>NA|TRBJ1-4|TRBV5-5|many
TGTGCCAGCAGCTTGGTGGGAGGCGGGAAACTGTTTTTT
CASSLVGGGKLFF
>TRBD1|TRBJ1-5|TRBV27|few
TGTGCCAGCAGACCAGGACAGGTTTATAGCAATCATCTCCAGCATTTT
CASRPGQVYSNHLQHF
>TRBD1|TRBJ1-6|TRBV18|many
TGTGCCAGCTCACCCGCACAGGGGGCACGATCACCCCTCCACTTT
CASSPAQGARSPLHF
>NA|TRBJ2-7|TRBV4-3|many
TGCGCCAGCAGCCAAGATTCGGCCCGTACCTACGAGCAGTACTTC
CASSQDSARTYEQYF
>TRBD2|TRBJ2-7|TRBV30|many
TGTGCCTGGAGTACCGGGACTAGGGCTTACGAGCAGTACTTC
CAWSTGTRAYEQYF
>NA|TRBJ1-5|TRBV27|many
TGTGCCAGCAGGTACACAGGGTCTGCTCAGCCCCAGCATTTT
CASRYTGSAQPQHF
>NA|TRBJ2-5|TRBV3-1|many
TGTGCCAGCAGCCGGGACACCACGCAAGAGACCCAGTACTTC
CASSRDTTQETQYF
>NA|TRBJ1-1|TRBV7-9|many
TGTGCCAGCAGCCCCAGGCCCATATCCACTGAAGCTTTCTTT
CASSPRPISTEAFF
>NA|TRBJ1-1|TRBV19|many
TGTGCCAGTAGTACACAGGTGGGGAACACTGAAGCTTTCTTT
CASSTQVGNTEAFF
>NA|TRBJ1-4|TRBV27|many
TGTGCCAGCAGTTTAAACAGGGCCGGCGAAAAACTGTTTTTT
CASSLNRAGEKLFF
>NA|TRBJ2-1|TRBV27|many
TGTGCCAGCAGTTCCGCGGGGTTCTACAATGAGCAGTTCTTC
CASSSAGFYNEQFF
>NA|TRBJ2-3|TRBV7-9|NA
TGTGCCAGCAGCTTTGTAGATAATACGCAGTATTTT
CASSFVDNTQYF
>NA|TRBJ2-1|TRBV4-3|many
TGCGCCAGCAGCCAAGAGCCAGGGCCTGGCTACAATGAGCAGTTCTTC
CASSQEPGPGYNEQFF
>TRBD2|TRBJ2-3|TRBV29-1|many
TGCAGCGTGATAGCGGGAGGCGGGACAGATACGCAGTATTTT
CSVIAGGGTDTQYF
>NA|TRBJ2-7|TRBV6-5|many
TGTGCCAGCAGTTACGGACTACCTTTAGGATCCTACGAGCAGTACTTC
CASSYGLPLGSYEQYF
>NA|TRBJ1-2|TRBV30|many
TGTGCCTGGAGTTGGGTTTCTGGCGGTGGCTACACCTTC
CAWSWVSGGGYTF
>TRBD2|TRBJ2-7|TRBV6-5|many
TGTGCCAGCAGGTCGGCTAGCGGGAGGGCCTCTGCCTCCGAGCAGTACTTC
CASRSASGRASASEQYF
>TRBD1|TRBJ1-4|TRBV5-5|many
TGTGCCAGCAGCTTGACGGGGGACAGGGGGGAAAAACTGTTTTTT
CASSLTGDRGEKLFF